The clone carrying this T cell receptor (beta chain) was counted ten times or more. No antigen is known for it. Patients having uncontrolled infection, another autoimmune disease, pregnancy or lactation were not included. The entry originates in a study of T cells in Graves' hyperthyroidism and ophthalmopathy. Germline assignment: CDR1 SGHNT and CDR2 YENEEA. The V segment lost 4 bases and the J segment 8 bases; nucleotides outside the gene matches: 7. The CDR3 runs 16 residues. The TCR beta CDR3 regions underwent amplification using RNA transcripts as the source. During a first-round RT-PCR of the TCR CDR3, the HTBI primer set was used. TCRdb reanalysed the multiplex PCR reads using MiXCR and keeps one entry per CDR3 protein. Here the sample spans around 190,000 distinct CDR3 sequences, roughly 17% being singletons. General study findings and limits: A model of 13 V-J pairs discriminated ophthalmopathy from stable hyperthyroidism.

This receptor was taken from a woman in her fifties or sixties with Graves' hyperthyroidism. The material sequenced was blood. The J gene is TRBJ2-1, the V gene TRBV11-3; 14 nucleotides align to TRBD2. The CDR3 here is CASSSTGTSGSYEQFF. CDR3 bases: TGTGCCAGCAGCTCCACCGGGACTAGCGGGAGCTATGAGCAGTTCTTC.